The present entry profiles one T cell receptor beta chain with its context. The antigen remains undetermined. The source of the sample is a study of response to subunit inactivated influenza vaccine. Regarding the study as a whole: Authors suggested seasonal influenza vaccinations each recruit few new T cells.

Each CDR3 protein is one row after TCRdb ran MiXCR on the RT-PCR reads. Of over 150,000 distinct CDR3 sequences in the sample, over 8.5% were seen once. Source: CD8+ T cells sorted from PBMCs, taken roughly 24 months after vaccination. The receptor comes from a man between 50 and 69 years old who received an inactivated influenza vaccine.

In DNA, the CDR3 is TGTGCCAGCAGTTATGGCGGGACAAATACGCAGTATTTT. Translation gives CASSYGGTNTQYF. The chain has TRBV27 and TRBJ2-3, with D possibly being TRBD1 or TRBD2 (6 bases each). V lost 4 bases and J lost 7, with 12 bases in between. CDR3 length equals 13 residues. Germline lookup yields CDR1 MNHEY and CDR2 SMNVEV (reference sequence).